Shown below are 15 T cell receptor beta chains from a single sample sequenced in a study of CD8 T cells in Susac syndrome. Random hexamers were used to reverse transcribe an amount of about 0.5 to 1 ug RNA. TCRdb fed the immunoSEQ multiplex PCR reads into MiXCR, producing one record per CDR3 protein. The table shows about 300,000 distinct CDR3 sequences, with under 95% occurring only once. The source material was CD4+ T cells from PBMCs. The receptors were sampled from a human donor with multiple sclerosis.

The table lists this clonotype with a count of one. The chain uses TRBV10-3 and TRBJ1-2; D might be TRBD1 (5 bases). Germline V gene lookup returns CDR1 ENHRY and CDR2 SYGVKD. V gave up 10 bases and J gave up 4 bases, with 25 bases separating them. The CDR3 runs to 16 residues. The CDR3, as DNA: TGTGCCACCCTCTCCGTTGGGTTACAGGAAGCCTATGGCTACACCTTC. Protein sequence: CATLSVGLQEAYGYTF.

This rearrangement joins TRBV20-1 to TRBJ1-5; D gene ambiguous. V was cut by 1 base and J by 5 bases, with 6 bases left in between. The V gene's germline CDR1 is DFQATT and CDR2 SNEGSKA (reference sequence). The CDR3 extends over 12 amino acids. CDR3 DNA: TGCAGTGCTAGAGGACCCGATCAGCCCCAGCATTTT. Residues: CSARGPDQPQHF.

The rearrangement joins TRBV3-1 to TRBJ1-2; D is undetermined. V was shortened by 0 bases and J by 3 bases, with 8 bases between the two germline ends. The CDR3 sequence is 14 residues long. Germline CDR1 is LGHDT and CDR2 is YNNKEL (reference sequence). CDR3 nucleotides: TGTGCCAGCAGCCAAGAGTACCGGTACTATGGCTACACCTTC. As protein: CASSQEYRYYGYTF.

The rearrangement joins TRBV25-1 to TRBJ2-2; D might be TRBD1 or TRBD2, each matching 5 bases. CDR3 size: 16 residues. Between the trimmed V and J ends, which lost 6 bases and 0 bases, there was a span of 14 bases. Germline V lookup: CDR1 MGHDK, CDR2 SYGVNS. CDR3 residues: CASSLIGTPNTGELFF. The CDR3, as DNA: TGTGCCAGCAGCTTGATCGGGACCCCGAACACCGGGGAGCTGTTTTTT.

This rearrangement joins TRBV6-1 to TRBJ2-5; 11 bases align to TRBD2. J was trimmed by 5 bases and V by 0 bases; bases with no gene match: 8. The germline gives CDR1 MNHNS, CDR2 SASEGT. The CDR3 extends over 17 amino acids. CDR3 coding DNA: TGTGCCAGCAGTGAAGCAGTGAGGATAGCGGGAGGGGAGACCCAGTACTTC. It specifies CASSEAVRIAGGETQYF.

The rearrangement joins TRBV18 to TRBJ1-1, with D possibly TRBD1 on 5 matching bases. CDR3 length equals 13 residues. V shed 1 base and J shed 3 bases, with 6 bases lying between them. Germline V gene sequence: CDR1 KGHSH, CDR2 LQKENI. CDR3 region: CASSPLGDTEAFF. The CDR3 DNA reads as TGTGCCAGCTCACCACTGGGGGACACTGAAGCTTTCTTT.

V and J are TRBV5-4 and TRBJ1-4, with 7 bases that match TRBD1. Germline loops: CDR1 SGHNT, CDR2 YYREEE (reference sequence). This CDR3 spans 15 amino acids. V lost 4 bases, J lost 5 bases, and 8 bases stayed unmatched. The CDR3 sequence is CASSRGGQRNEKLFF. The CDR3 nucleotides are TGTGCCAGCAGCCGGGGGGGACAGAGAAATGAAAAACTGTTTTTT.

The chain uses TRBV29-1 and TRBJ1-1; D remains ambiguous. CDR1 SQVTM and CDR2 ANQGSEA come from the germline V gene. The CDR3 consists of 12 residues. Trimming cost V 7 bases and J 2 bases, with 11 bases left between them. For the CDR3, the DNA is TGCAGCGATGTTCGTAGAAACACTGAAGCTTTCTTT. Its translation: CSDVRRNTEAFF.

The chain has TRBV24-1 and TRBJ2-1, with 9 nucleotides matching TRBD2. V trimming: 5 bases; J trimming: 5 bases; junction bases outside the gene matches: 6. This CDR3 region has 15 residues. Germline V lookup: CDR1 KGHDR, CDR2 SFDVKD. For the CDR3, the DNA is TGTGCCACCAGTGCTGCGGGAGGGTACCACAATGAGCAGTTCTTC. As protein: CATSAAGGYHNEQFF.

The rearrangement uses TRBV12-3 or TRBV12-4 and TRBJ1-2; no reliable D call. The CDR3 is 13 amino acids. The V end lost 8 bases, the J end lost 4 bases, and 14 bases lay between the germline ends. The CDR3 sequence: CASHEPGTYGYTF. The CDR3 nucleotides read TGTGCCAGCCATGAGCCCGGAACCTATGGCTACACCTTC.

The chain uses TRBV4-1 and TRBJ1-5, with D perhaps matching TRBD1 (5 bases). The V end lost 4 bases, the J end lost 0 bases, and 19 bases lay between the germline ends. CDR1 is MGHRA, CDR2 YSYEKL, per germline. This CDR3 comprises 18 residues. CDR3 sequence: CASSPVRGSLISNQPQHF. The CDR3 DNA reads TGCGCCAGCAGCCCCGTTCGGGGGAGCCTTATTAGCAATCAGCCCCAGCATTTT.

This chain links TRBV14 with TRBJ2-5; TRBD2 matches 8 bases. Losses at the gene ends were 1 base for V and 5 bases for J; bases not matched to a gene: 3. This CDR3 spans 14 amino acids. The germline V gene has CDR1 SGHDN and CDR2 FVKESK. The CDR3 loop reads CASSQGAGAETQYF. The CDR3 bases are TGTGCCAGCAGCCAAGGAGCGGGGGCGGAGACCCAGTACTTC.

CDR3 nucleotides: TGCAGTGCTAGGAGCCAGGGAACATATGGCTACACCTTC. Amino acid sequence: CSARSQGTYGYTF. This rearrangement joins TRBV20-1 to TRBJ1-2, with D possibly TRBD1 on 5 matching bases. Trimming pared 3 bases from V and 5 bases from J, leaving 13 bases between. Germline-derived CDR1 and CDR2 are DFQATT and SNEGSKA (reference sequence). The CDR3 extends over 13 amino acids.

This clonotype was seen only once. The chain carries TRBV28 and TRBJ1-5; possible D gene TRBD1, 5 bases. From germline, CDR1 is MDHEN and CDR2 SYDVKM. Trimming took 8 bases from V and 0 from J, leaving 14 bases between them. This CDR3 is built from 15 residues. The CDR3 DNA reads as TGTGCCAGCGGGCAGGGAGGCCTTAGCAATCAGCCCCAGCATTTT. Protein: CASGQGGLSNQPQHF. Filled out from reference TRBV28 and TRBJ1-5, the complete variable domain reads DVKVTQSSRYLVKRTGEKVFLECVQDMDHENMFWYRQDPGLGLRLIYFSYDVKMKEKGDIPEGYSVSREKKERFSLILESASTNQTSMYLCASGQGGLSNQPQHFGDGTRLSIL.

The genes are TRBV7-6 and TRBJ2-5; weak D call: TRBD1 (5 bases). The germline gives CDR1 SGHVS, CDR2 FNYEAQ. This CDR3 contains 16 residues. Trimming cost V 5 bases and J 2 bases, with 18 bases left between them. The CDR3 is CASSPTQPPGQETQYF. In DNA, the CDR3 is TGTGCCAGCAGCCCCACCCAACCCCCAGGGCAAGAGACCCAGTACTTC. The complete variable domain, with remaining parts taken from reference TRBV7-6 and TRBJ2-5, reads GAGVSQSPRYKVTKRGQDVALRCDPISGHVSLYWYRQALGQGPEFLTYFNYEAQQDKSGLPNDRFSAERPEGSISTLTIQRTEQRDSAMYRCASSPTQPPGQETQYFGPGTRLLVL.